This T cell receptor (beta chain) is drawn from a study of OX40 agonist ivuxolimab in advanced cancers. Study details: Subjects had a mean age of around 60 years, with a range of about 23 to 79; roughly 80% were male.

Findings of the study overall: It was not determined which antigens were specifically recognized by the peripheral T cells that had undergone clonal expansion.

Worth noting for this clone: The antigen is not known.

If patients had autoimmune disease history or systemic immunosuppression, they were excluded. Measured with immunoSEQ multiplex PCR; TCRdb has only the in-frame clones, and not every one. This table has approximately 9,300 clones, about 90% appearing once. CDR3 length equals 15 residues. The trim removed 2 bases at V and 2 bases at J, leaving 6 bases unmatched. Germline-derived CDR1 and CDR2 are SGHDT and YYEEEE. The sequence came from an adult with an advanced solid tumor such as melanoma, head and neck, liver or kidney cancer. The chain carries TRBV5-6 and TRBJ1-1, with 7 bases identical to TRBD1. Specimen: CD4+ or CD8+ T cells sorted from blood, collected in a trial of the OX40 agonist ivuxolimab. The CDR3 bases are TGTGCCAGCAGCTTCTCGACAGGGTTTAACACTGAAGCTTTCTTT. Translating it yields CASSFSTGFNTEAFF.